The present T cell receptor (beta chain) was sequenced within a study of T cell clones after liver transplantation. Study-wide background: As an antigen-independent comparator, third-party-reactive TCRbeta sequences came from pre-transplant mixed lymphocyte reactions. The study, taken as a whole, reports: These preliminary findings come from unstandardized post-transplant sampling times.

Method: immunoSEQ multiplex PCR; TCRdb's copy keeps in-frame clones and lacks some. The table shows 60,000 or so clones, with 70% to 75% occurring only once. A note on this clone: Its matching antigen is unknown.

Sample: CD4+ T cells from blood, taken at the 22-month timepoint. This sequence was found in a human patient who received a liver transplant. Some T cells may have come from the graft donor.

The CDR3 loop reads CASSPAGKDQPQHF. Written as DNA, the CDR3 is TGTGCCAGCTCACCAGCAGGGAAGGATCAGCCCCAGCATTTT. The V and J genes are TRBV18 and TRBJ1-5; a weak D match, TRBD1 (5 bases). This CDR3 has 14 amino acids. V was cut by 2 bases and J by 5 bases, with 10 bases left in between. CDR1 is KGHSH and CDR2 is LQKENI in the germline V gene. Filled out from reference TRBV18 and TRBJ1-5, the complete variable domain reads NAGVMQNPRHLVRRRGQEARLRCSPMKGHSHVYWYRQLPEEGLKFMVYLQKENIIDESGMPKERFSAEFPKEGPSILRIQQVVRGDSAAYFCASSPAGKDQPQHFGDGTRLSIL.